The 15 T cell receptor beta chains presented below share a single source sample, sequenced in a study of blood T cell repertoires in COVID-19. Produced via immunoSEQ multiplex PCR; TCRdb's table is partial and in-frame only. The sample carries about 280,000 clones, 85% to 90% recorded once. The sample taken for sequencing was peripheral blood. These receptor sequences come from a young woman with COVID-19, enrolled during active disease.

This chain uses TRBV15 with TRBJ2-7; 12 bases align to TRBD2. With V trimmed by 6 bases and J by 4 bases, 4 bases remained unmatched. This CDR3 has 14 amino acids. The germline CDR1 and CDR2 sequences are LNHNV and YYDKDF (reference sequence). The CDR3 DNA reads TGTGCCACCAGGCCCACTAGCGGGAGGTACGAGCAGTACTTC. It specifies CATRPTSGRYEQYF.

The chain couples TRBV7-6 to TRBJ2-2, with TRBD1 identical over 9 bases. V was clipped by 5 bases and J by 0 bases; unmatched bases: 10. The CDR3 length is 18 residues. CDR1 and CDR2 (germline): SGHVS, FNYEAQ. The CDR3 sequence: CASSKRDWTGANTGELFF. The CDR3, as DNA: TGTGCCAGCAGCAAAAGAGATTGGACAGGGGCGAACACCGGGGAGCTGTTTTTT.

The rearrangement links TRBV19 to TRBJ2-1, with 9 bases lining up with TRBD2. V was clipped by 5 bases and J by 9 bases; unmatched bases: 8. CDR3 length equals 14 residues. The V gene's germline CDR1 is LNHDA and CDR2 SQIVND (reference sequence). The CDR3: CASSRPRTSVEQFF. DNA for the CDR3: TGTGCCAGTAGTCGTCCAAGGACTAGCGTTGAGCAGTTCTTC.

The rearrangement links TRBV6-5 to TRBJ1-1; tentatively, D is TRBD1 (5 bases). The CDR3 consists of 13 residues. Trimming stripped 7 bases from V and 0 bases from J, with 9 bases between. Per the germline V gene, CDR1 is MNHEY and CDR2 is SVGAGI. DNA for the CDR3: TGTGCCAGCAATAGGGGAATGAACACTGAAGCTTTCTTT. It encodes CASNRGMNTEAFF.

This chain connects TRBV29-1 to TRBJ1-5, with 8 nucleotides matching TRBD1. This CDR3 has 13 amino acids. Germline V gene sequence: CDR1 SQVTM, CDR2 ANQGSEA. V dropped 4 bases and J dropped 2; count of bases not matched to a gene: 1. CDR3 loop: CSVAGGGNQPQHF. The CDR3 nucleotides read TGCAGCGTTGCAGGGGGCGGCAATCAGCCCCAGCATTTT.

The CDR3 coding sequence is TGTGCCAGCAGCCACCGACTAGCGGGGGTAAAATACAATGAGCAGTTCTTC. It codes for CASSHRLAGVKYNEQFF. The chain uses TRBV11-2 and TRBJ2-1; 12 nucleotides agree with TRBD2. The germline CDR1 and CDR2 sequences are SGHAT and FQNNGV. The V gene end was trimmed by 5 bases and the J gene end by 4 bases; junction bases not matched to a gene: 9. The CDR3 length is 17 residues. Full variable domain (outside the CDR3, taken from reference TRBV11-2 and TRBJ2-1): EAGVAQSPRYKIIEKRQSVAFWCNPISGHATLYWYQQILGQGPKLLIQFQNNGVVDDSQLPKDRFSAERLKGVDSTLKIQPAKLEDSAVYLCASSHRLAGVKYNEQFFGPGTRLTVL.

This clone came up once. The chain joins TRBV19 to TRBJ2-5; 9 positions agree with TRBD2. The CDR3 totals 14 residues. Losses at the gene ends were 8 bases for V and 6 bases for J; bases not matched to a gene: 10. From germline, CDR1 is LNHDA and CDR2 SQIVND (reference sequence). This chain's CDR3 is CASSTSGLEKTQYF. CDR3 DNA: TGTGCCAGTTCGACTAGCGGTCTGGAAAAGACCCAGTACTTC.

The rearrangement links TRBV28 to TRBJ1-3; D is possibly TRBD1 (5 bases). CDR3 size: 16 residues. Germline loops: CDR1 MDHEN, CDR2 SYDVKM. Trimming stripped 2 bases from V and 0 bases from J, with 11 bases between. CDR3 sequence: CASSLLQGASGNTIYF. The CDR3 DNA follows: TGTGCCAGCAGTTTACTCCAAGGGGCCTCTGGAAACACCATATATTTT. The full variable domain, in which reference TRBV28 and TRBJ1-3 provide the parts outside the CDR3, is DVKVTQSSRYLVKRTGEKVFLECVQDMDHENMFWYRQDPGLGLRLIYFSYDVKMKEKGDIPEGYSVSREKKERFSLILESASTNQTSMYLCASSLLQGASGNTIYFGEGSWLTVV.

This chain links TRBV1 with TRBJ2-3; the table's D call TRBD2 went unverified against the DNA. TRBV1 is a pseudogene locus. The CDR3 spans 18 residues. CDR3 loop: CTSSLSRTSGKSTDTQYF. CDR3 coding DNA: TGCACCAGCAGCCTCTCGAGGACTAGCGGGAAAAGCACAGATACGCAGTATTTT.

The chain has TRBV7-2 and TRBJ2-5; D may be TRBD2 (6 bases). CDR3 size: 15 residues. CDR1 SGHTA and CDR2 FQGNSA come from the germline V gene. Trimming took 4 bases from V and 1 from J, leaving 13 bases between them. CDR3 sequence: CASSSGVSSQETQYF. CDR3 DNA sequence: TGTGCCAGCAGCTCGGGAGTCAGCAGCCAAGAGACCCAGTACTTC.

The gene calls are TRBV28 and TRBJ1-3; 8 bases match TRBD1. The V and J ends lost 8 bases and 0 bases, in that order; junction bases with no gene match: 12. The CDR3 contains 17 residues. Germline CDR1 and CDR2: MDHEN and SYDVKM. The CDR3 region is CASLRIGQGDSGNTIYF. CDR3 coding DNA: TGTGCCAGCCTTCGTATAGGACAGGGTGACTCTGGAAACACCATATATTTT.

This rearrangement joins TRBV6-5 to TRBJ2-7, with D possibly being TRBD1 (6 bases). Germline lookup yields CDR1 MNHEY and CDR2 SVGAGI. This CDR3 is 14 amino acids long. Trimming removed 6 bases from V and 3 bases from J, with 15 bases in between. The CDR3 coding sequence is TGTGCCAGCAGCCTACAGGGCTCCCTCTACGAGCAGTACTTC. It yields the protein CASSLQGSLYEQYF.

This chain connects TRBV29-1 to TRBJ2-5; TRBD2 matches at 9 bases. Germline V gene sequence: CDR1 SQVTM, CDR2 ANQGSEA. This CDR3 spans 14 amino acids. The J segment lost 5 bases and the V segment lost 7 bases, leaving 11 bases of the junction unmatched. CDR3 sequence: CSAAGSGSSETQYF. The CDR3 coding sequence is TGCAGCGCCGCCGGTAGCGGGAGCTCTGAGACCCAGTACTTC.

V usage is TRBV28 and J usage is TRBJ1-5; no definite D call. Germline V lookup: CDR1 MDHEN, CDR2 SYDVKM. The CDR3 loop spans 14 amino acids. Trimming left V 5 bases short and J 3 bases short, with 11 bases between. CDR3: CASSPRSTNQPQHF. The CDR3 DNA sequence: TGTGCCAGCAGTCCGCGTAGTACCAATCAGCCCCAGCATTTT.

As DNA, the CDR3 is TGTGCCAGCAGCGACTTGGGACAAGCCTATGGCTACACCTTC. Amino acid sequence: CASSDLGQAYGYTF. The chain has TRBV27 and TRBJ1-2; TRBD1 might be the D (6 bases). This CDR3 has 14 amino acids. The germline V gene encodes CDR1 MNHEY and CDR2 SMNVEV (reference sequence). The V and J ends lost 6 bases and 4 bases respectively, with 15 bases between them.